This T cell receptor (beta chain) was profiled in a study of blood T cell repertoires in COVID-19. Study context: Specimens from acute and convalescent COVID-19 originated in the United States, Italy and Spain. The analysed material was cDNA or gDNA that came from T cells, B-cell-depleted T cells, or PBMCs.

The study recruited people aged about 18 to 89 years across more than 20 US areas. As processed by the authors: Cell counts per sample came from amplifying reference gene primers. Assay used: immunoSEQ multiplex PCR; TCRdb lists only in-frame clones, some missing. From that table come the V and J calls and clone size; the DNA was used to work out D and trimming. Of 470,000 or so clones in the sample, 87% were seen once. Germline-derived CDR1 and CDR2 are SQVTM and ANQGSEA. J was trimmed by 0 bases and V by 7 bases; bases with no gene match: 11. The CDR3 loop spans 16 amino acids. The source material was PBMCs or T cells enriched from blood (not recorded which). The source of this sequence is a woman younger than 30 with acute COVID-19. The chain uses TRBV29-1 and TRBJ1-2; 10 bases are a match to TRBD1. The CDR3 sequence is CSAGGDRGSPNYGYTF. The CDR3 nucleotides are TGCAGCGCCGGGGGGGACAGGGGTTCTCCTAACTATGGCTACACCTTC.